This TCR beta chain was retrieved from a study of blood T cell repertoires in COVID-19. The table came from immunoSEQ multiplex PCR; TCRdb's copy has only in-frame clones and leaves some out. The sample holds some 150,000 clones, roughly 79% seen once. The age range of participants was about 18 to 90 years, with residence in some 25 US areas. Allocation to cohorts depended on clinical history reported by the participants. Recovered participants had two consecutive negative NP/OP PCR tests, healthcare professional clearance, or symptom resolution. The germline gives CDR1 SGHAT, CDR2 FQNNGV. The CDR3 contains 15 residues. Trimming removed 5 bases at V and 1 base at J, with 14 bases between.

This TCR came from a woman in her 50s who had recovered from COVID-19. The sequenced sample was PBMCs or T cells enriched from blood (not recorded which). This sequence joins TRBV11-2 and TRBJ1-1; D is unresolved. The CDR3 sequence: CASSPGGISNTEAFF. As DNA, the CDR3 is TGTGCCAGCAGCCCCGGAGGGATTTCGAACACTGAAGCTTTCTTT.